This entry lists 16 T cell receptor beta chains sequenced from one sample in a study of identical twins. Using its own MiXCR run on the 5' RACE reads, TCRdb lists one record per CDR3 protein. This table has 1.5 million to 2 million distinct CDR3 sequences, about 32% appearing once. Material for sequencing was cord blood. The receptors here all came from a newborn girl in good health.

Comment on this clonotype: Compared with germline, one end of the junction differs, possibly owing to a read error. The DNA for the CDR3 is TGTGCCAGCGGCTTAGGTCCAGGGGTCTACGAGCAGTACTTC. Its protein product is CASGLGPGVYEQYF. The V gene is TRBV7-2, the J gene TRBJ2-7; weak D call: TRBD1 (6 bases). This CDR3 comprises 14 residues. Germline V gene sequence: CDR1 SGHTA, CDR2 FQGNSA.

This rearrangement joins TRBV25-1 to TRBJ2-7, with 7 bases matching TRBD2. Germline CDR1 and CDR2: MGHDK and SYGVNS. The CDR3 is 15 amino acids. V lost 1 base, J lost 4 bases, and 7 bases stayed unmatched. CDR3 sequence (DNA): TGTGCCAGCAGTGAATGGCGGGAGACTTCGTACGAGCAGTACTTC. Protein sequence: CASSEWRETSYEQYF.

This clonotype was detected many times. The chain uses TRBV29-1 and TRBJ1-2; no reliable D call. V shed 4 bases and J shed 1 base, with 7 bases lying between them. Germline V lookup: CDR1 SQVTM, CDR2 ANQGSEA. The CDR3 covers 12 residues. CDR3 region: CSVATVNYGYTF. CDR3 sequence (DNA): TGCAGCGTTGCGACGGTTAACTATGGCTACACCTTC.

The chain couples TRBV6-6 to TRBJ1-1; no clear D gene. Germline CDR1 is MNHNY and CDR2 is SVGAGI (reference sequence). The CDR3 has 10 residues. The germline V and J ends were trimmed by 4 bases and 11 bases, with 8 bases remaining between them. CDR3: CASSSVGAFF. CDR3 in DNA: TGTGCCAGCAGTTCGGTAGGTGCTTTCTTT.

A note on this clonotype: A much larger clone is a single base away; this may be a read error. The V gene is TRBV6-6, the J gene TRBJ2-5, with D unclear. This CDR3 region has 12 residues. Per the germline V gene, CDR1 is MNHNY and CDR2 is SVGAGI (reference sequence). CDR3 DNA: TGTGCCAGCAGTTACACAAGAGAGACCCAGTCCTTC. It translates to CASSYTRETQSF.

This chain links TRBV3-1 with TRBJ2-7; TRBD2 aligns across 7 bases. Germline CDR1 LGHDT, CDR2 YNNKEL (reference sequence). Trimming at V came to 0 bases and at J to 7 bases, leaving 9 bases not matched to a gene. The CDR3 covers 15 residues. The CDR3 region is CASSQDPGTNNEQYF. CDR3 nucleotide sequence: TGTGCCAGCAGCCAAGATCCCGGGACTAACAATGAGCAGTACTTC.

This clonotype was seen a handful of times. J is TRBJ2-3 and V is TRBV6-4; TRBD2 matches at 8 bases. The CDR3 is 16 amino acids. CDR1 is MRHNA and CDR2 is SNTAGT in the germline V gene. The ends lost 2 bases at V and 1 base at J; junction bases unmatched: 5. The CDR3 region is CASSDNRGGRTDTQYF. The CDR3 DNA reads as TGTGCCAGCAGTGACAATCGGGGGGGGCGCACAGATACGCAGTATTTT.

The sample holds a few counts of this clonotype. V gene TRBV12-5 combines with J gene TRBJ2-7; no reliable D call. The DNA matches TRBJ2-5 better at its end, which makes the J call doubtful. This CDR3 contains 13 residues. Germline V lookup: CDR1 LGHNT, CDR2 FRNRAP. The CDR3 DNA sequence: TGTGCTAGTGGTTCCCCCTCTCAAGAGACCCAGTACTTC. The encoded protein is CASGSPSQETQYF.

V usage is TRBV20-1 and J usage is TRBJ2-1; D remains unclear. Trimming shortened V by 5 bases and J by 8 bases, and 13 bases separated the two germline ends. Per germline, CDR1 DFQATT and CDR2 SNEGSKA (reference sequence). This CDR3 region has 12 residues. CDR3 sequence: CSAVIGFHEQFF. CDR3 coding DNA: TGCAGTGCTGTAATCGGCTTCCATGAGCAGTTCTTC.

The chain has TRBV7-2 and TRBJ2-3, with D possibly matching TRBD1 (5 bases). CDR3 length equals 16 residues. Per germline, CDR1 SGHTA and CDR2 FQGNSA. V was pared by 5 bases and J by 2 bases, with 17 bases between. CDR3 nucleotides: TGTGCCAGCAGCCACGGGCAGGGCCTTCACACAGATACGCAGTATTTT. It yields the protein CASSHGQGLHTDTQYF.

The J gene is TRBJ2-7, the V gene TRBV11-2; D perhaps matches TRBD2 (6 bases). Germline CDR1 SGHAT, CDR2 FQNNGV. The CDR3 loop spans 14 amino acids. Trimming cost V 2 bases and J 0 bases, with 8 bases left between them. CDR3 DNA sequence: TGTGCCAGCAGCTTAATGCGGGACTCCTACGAGCAGTACTTC. Amino acid sequence: CASSLMRDSYEQYF.

The chain joins TRBV20-1 to TRBJ1-3; no definite D call. Looked up from germline, CDR1 is DFQATT and CDR2 is SNEGSKA (reference sequence). The CDR3 runs to 12 residues. The V gene lost 2 bases and the J gene lost 8 bases, with 10 bases spanning the gap. Here the CDR3 DNA reads TGCAGTGCTAGATTACCAGGAGACACCATATATTTT. Protein sequence: CSARLPGDTIYF.

This clonotype has just a few counts. The chain combines TRBV25-1 with TRBJ1-2; 7 bases are shared with TRBD1. CDR3 length equals 14 residues. Germline values: CDR1 MGHDK, CDR2 SYGVNS. V shed 5 bases and J 7 bases; nucleotides not matched to a gene: 10. The CDR3 DNA follows: TGTGCCAGCAGTTTTCTGGGACAGCCCGGTGGCTACACCTTC. Translation gives CASSFLGQPGGYTF.

The gene calls are TRBV14 and TRBJ2-6, with D uncertain. Germline V gives CDR1 SGHDN, CDR2 FVKESK. The CDR3 length is 15 residues. Trimming stripped 3 bases from V and 0 bases from J, with 6 bases between. The CDR3 loop is CASSHQSSGANVLTF. In DNA form, the CDR3 reads TGTGCCAGCAGCCACCAGAGCTCTGGGGCCAACGTCCTGACTTTC.

The V call is TRBV28, the J call TRBJ1-5; 7 positions agree with TRBD1. Losses at the gene ends were 3 bases for V and 8 bases for J; bases not matched to a gene: 10. CDR3 length: 15 residues. Germline assignment: CDR1 MDHEN and CDR2 SYDVKM. CDR3 bases: TGTGCCAGCAGTTTTCCCGGAGGGGGCTTAAAGCCCCAGCATTTT. It encodes CASSFPGGGLKPQHF.

The table lists this clonotype with a few counts. The chain carries TRBV27 and TRBJ1-2, with 11 positions matching TRBD1. The CDR3 totals 15 residues. With 4 bases clipped from V and 5 bases from J, the junction kept 6 bases outside the gene matches. In germline, CDR1 is MNHEY, CDR2 SMNVEV (reference sequence). The CDR3 region has the DNA TGTGCCAGCAGTTCCCGGACAGGGGGCGGGTATGGCTACACCTTC. Its translation is CASSSRTGGGYGYTF.